The rows below give T cell receptor beta chains drawn from one sample of a study of cytomegalovirus exposure and HLA in healthy donors. Produced via immunoSEQ multiplex PCR; TCRdb's table is partial and in-frame only. The table includes roughly 190,000 clones, roughly 74% detected once. Specimen: PBMCs. The receptors were gathered from a female donor in good health and CMV-seronegative. CDR3s include the opening cysteine and the closing phenylalanine or tryptophan. The order of the fields is J gene, clone size, D gene, V gene, CDR3 DNA, CDR3 protein. The D gene is left open where the match is weak. Clone size is stated in some rows and not others, as once, few, many or a class when expanded.

J gene: TRBJ2-5; clone size: NA; D gene: NA; V gene: TRBV11-3; CDR3 DNA: TGTGCCAGCAGCTTAGATGGGAGGAGAATCCAAGAGACCCAGTACTTC; CDR3 protein: CASSLDGRRIQETQYF
J gene: TRBJ1-2; clone size: few; D gene: TRBD1; V gene: TRBV6-1; CDR3 DNA: TGTGCCAGCACTCCGGGACAGGCTGGCTACACCTTC; CDR3 protein: CASTPGQAGYTF
J gene: TRBJ1-2; clone size: NA; D gene: TRBD1; V gene: TRBV19; CDR3 DNA: TGTGCCAGTAGTCTCGAGGGACAGGGGTACTATGGCTACACCTTC; CDR3 protein: CASSLEGQGYYGYTF
J gene: TRBJ2-3; clone size: NA; D gene: NA; V gene: TRBV5-4; CDR3 DNA: TGTGCCAGCAGCTTGAAGGTTAGCGGAAGCACAGATACGCAGTATTTT; CDR3 protein: CASSLKVSGSTDTQYF
J gene: TRBJ2-5; clone size: NA; D gene: TRBD1; V gene: TRBV28; CDR3 DNA: TGTGCCAGCAGTCCAGGGACAGGGACCCTAAGTGAGACCCAGTACTTC; CDR3 protein: CASSPGTGTLSETQYF
J gene: TRBJ2-3; clone size: NA; D gene: TRBD1; V gene: TRBV5-1; CDR3 DNA: TGCGCCAGCAGCTTGGGACAGGGAAGCACAGATACGCAGTATTTT; CDR3 protein: CASSLGQGSTDTQYF
J gene: TRBJ1-1; clone size: NA; D gene: NA; V gene: TRBV13; CDR3 DNA: TGTGCCAGCAGCTTCCGGGACACAAGGGCCCCGGGGTTGAACACTGAAGCTTTCTTT; CDR3 protein: CASSFRDTRAPGLNTEAFF
J gene: TRBJ1-2; clone size: NA; D gene: TRBD1; V gene: TRBV5-1; CDR3 DNA: TGCGCCAGCAGCCCCCGTCTGACAGGGGACGGCTACACCTTC; CDR3 protein: CASSPRLTGDGYTF
J gene: TRBJ1-2; clone size: few; D gene: NA; V gene: TRBV2; CDR3 DNA: TGTGCCAGCAGAGGACAGAGGGAAGTGGATGGCTACACCTTC; CDR3 protein: CASRGQREVDGYTF
J gene: TRBJ2-1; clone size: NA; D gene: TRBD1; V gene: TRBV18; CDR3 DNA: TGTGCCAGCTCACGAACCGGGACAGGGGACGGTGAGCAGTTCTTC; CDR3 protein: CASSRTGTGDGEQFF
J gene: TRBJ1-2; clone size: few; D gene: TRBD1; V gene: TRBV11-2; CDR3 DNA: TGTGCCAGCAGCTCCGACAGGGACTATGGCTACACCTTC; CDR3 protein: CASSSDRDYGYTF
J gene: TRBJ1-1; clone size: once; D gene: TRBD1; V gene: TRBV5-4; CDR3 DNA: TGTGCCAGCAGCTTGTTTCAGGGGGCGCGGACTGAAGCTTTCTTT; CDR3 protein: CASSLFQGARTEAFF
J gene: TRBJ1-4; clone size: NA; D gene: NA; V gene: TRBV5-1; CDR3 DNA: TGCGCCAGCAGCTTAGGTTTGCTGGGAGGGAATGAAAAACTGTTTTTT; CDR3 protein: CASSLGLLGGNEKLFF
J gene: TRBJ1-5; clone size: NA; D gene: TRBD1; V gene: TRBV6-5; CDR3 DNA: TGTGCCAGCAGACAGACAGGGCGCAATCAGCCCCAGCATTTT; CDR3 protein: CASRQTGRNQPQHF
J gene: TRBJ1-2; clone size: NA; D gene: NA; V gene: TRBV11-3; CDR3 DNA: TGTGCCAGCAGCTCTAGACAGGCTAACTATGGCTACACCTTC; CDR3 protein: CASSSRQANYGYTF
J gene: TRBJ2-5; clone size: NA; D gene: NA; V gene: TRBV19; CDR3 DNA: TGTGCCAGTAGTATAGGAAGACCGAGGGCAGAAGAGACCCAGTACTTC; CDR3 protein: CASSIGRPRAEETQYF
J gene: TRBJ2-1; clone size: few; D gene: TRBD2; V gene: TRBV4-1; CDR3 DNA: TGCGCCAGCAGCCACTTAGCGGGAGGCTACATTGAGCAGTTCTTC; CDR3 protein: CASSHLAGGYIEQFF
J gene: TRBJ2-2; clone size: NA; D gene: NA; V gene: TRBV27; CDR3 DNA: TGTGCCAGCAGTTTGGCGGGCGGGGAGCTGTTTTTT; CDR3 protein: CASSLAGGELFF
J gene: TRBJ2-7; clone size: NA; D gene: TRBD1; V gene: TRBV9; CDR3 DNA: TGTGCCAGCAGCAAAGAAGAGGCAGGGGGCTACGAGCAGTACTTC; CDR3 protein: CASSKEEAGGYEQYF
J gene: TRBJ2-6; clone size: NA; D gene: TRBD2; V gene: TRBV5-4; CDR3 DNA: TGTGCCAGCAGCTTGGGCGGGGGGTCTGGGGCCAACGTCCTGACTTTC; CDR3 protein: CASSLGGGSGANVLTF
J gene: TRBJ1-2; clone size: NA; D gene: NA; V gene: TRBV25-1; CDR3 DNA: TGTGCCAGCAGTGAAGTCAGGAACGGCTACACCTTC; CDR3 protein: CASSEVRNGYTF
J gene: TRBJ2-2; clone size: NA; D gene: NA; V gene: TRBV2; CDR3 DNA: TGTGCCAGCAGTGAAGCGCTTCCAGGGAACACCGGGGAGCTGTTTTTT; CDR3 protein: CASSEALPGNTGELFF
J gene: TRBJ2-3; clone size: NA; D gene: TRBD2; V gene: TRBV7-2; CDR3 DNA: TGTGCCAGCAGCTCGACTAGCGGGGTGGGTGATACGCAGTATTTT; CDR3 protein: CASSSTSGVGDTQYF
J gene: TRBJ2-5; clone size: NA; D gene: NA; V gene: TRBV9; CDR3 DNA: TGTGCCAGCAGCGCGGATCGAGGGGGTGTAGAGACCCAGTACTTC; CDR3 protein: CASSADRGGVETQYF
J gene: TRBJ1-6; clone size: NA; D gene: TRBD1; V gene: TRBV9; CDR3 DNA: TGTGCCAGCAGCGTAGAGGGACAGCTATCCTATAATTCACCCCTCCACTTT; CDR3 protein: CASSVEGQLSYNSPLHF
J gene: TRBJ1-1; clone size: NA; D gene: NA; V gene: TRBV4-3; CDR3 DNA: TGCGCCAGCAGCCAAAAGGGGTGGGGCGGCACTGAAGCTTTCTTT; CDR3 protein: CASSQKGWGGTEAFF
J gene: TRBJ2-7; clone size: NA; D gene: NA; V gene: TRBV4-1; CDR3 DNA: TGCGCCAGCAGCCAGGACACAGGGATCTCCTACGAGCAGTACTTC; CDR3 protein: CASSQDTGISYEQYF
J gene: TRBJ2-7; clone size: once; D gene: TRBD1; V gene: TRBV19; CDR3 DNA: TGTGCCAGTACACAGGGAACAGGGGGGAACTCTCACGAGCAGTACTTC; CDR3 protein: CASTQGTGGNSHEQYF
J gene: TRBJ2-2; clone size: NA; D gene: TRBD2; V gene: TRBV9; CDR3 DNA: TGTGCCAGCAGCGTAGGTGGCGGGAGGGGCACCGGGGAGCTGTTTTTT; CDR3 protein: CASSVGGGRGTGELFF
J gene: TRBJ2-3; clone size: NA; D gene: NA; V gene: TRBV2; CDR3 DNA: TGTGCCAGCAGTCCCACTAGTTATACGCAGTATTTT; CDR3 protein: CASSPTSYTQYF
J gene: TRBJ2-3; clone size: NA; D gene: TRBD2; V gene: TRBV7-3; CDR3 DNA: TGTGCCAGCAGCTTAACGCGCGGGGGGCACACAGATACGCAGTATTTT; CDR3 protein: CASSLTRGGHTDTQYF
J gene: TRBJ1-1; clone size: NA; D gene: NA; V gene: TRBV10-3; CDR3 DNA: TGTGCCATCAGTGCAACTAACAGGGACGGGACTGAAGCTTTCTTT; CDR3 protein: CAISATNRDGTEAFF
J gene: TRBJ2-1; clone size: NA; D gene: NA; V gene: TRBV27; CDR3 DNA: TGTGCCAGCAGTTTAGCGGGATACTACAATGAGCAGTTCTTC; CDR3 protein: CASSLAGYYNEQFF
J gene: TRBJ2-7; clone size: NA; D gene: NA; V gene: TRBV7-9; CDR3 DNA: TGTGCCAGCACCCCAAGGGGGGGGTCCGAGCAGTACTTC; CDR3 protein: CASTPRGGSEQYF
J gene: TRBJ2-2; clone size: NA; D gene: TRBD2; V gene: TRBV7-9; CDR3 DNA: TGTGCCAGCAGCTTACTAGCGGGAGTCGCCGGGGAGCTGTTTTTT; CDR3 protein: CASSLLAGVAGELFF
J gene: TRBJ1-4; clone size: NA; D gene: NA; V gene: TRBV18; CDR3 DNA: TGTGCCAGCTCACCACCGGGACACTCTAATGAAAAACTGTTTTTT; CDR3 protein: CASSPPGHSNEKLFF
J gene: TRBJ2-7; clone size: NA; D gene: TRBD1; V gene: TRBV7-6; CDR3 DNA: TGTGCCAGCAGCCCTGGCCAGGGACAGAGGGCTTACGAGCAGTACTTC; CDR3 protein: CASSPGQGQRAYEQYF
J gene: TRBJ1-4; clone size: NA; D gene: TRBD1; V gene: TRBV6-1; CDR3 DNA: TGTGCCAGCAGCAAGACAGGGGGCTCTGAAAAACTGTTTTTT; CDR3 protein: CASSKTGGSEKLFF
J gene: TRBJ1-1; clone size: NA; D gene: NA; V gene: TRBV7-8; CDR3 DNA: TGTGCCAGCAGCCCGGGAGGGGCCCGGATGAACACTGAAGCTTTCTTT; CDR3 protein: CASSPGGARMNTEAFF
J gene: TRBJ2-7; clone size: NA; D gene: TRBD1; V gene: TRBV5-4; CDR3 DNA: TGTGCCAGCAGCTTTGCGGGACAGGGGAGCGACGAGCAGTACTTC; CDR3 protein: CASSFAGQGSDEQYF
J gene: TRBJ2-1; clone size: once; D gene: NA; V gene: TRBV7-2; CDR3 DNA: TGTGCCAGCAGCTCCGTCTTTGAGCAGTTCTTC; CDR3 protein: CASSSVFEQFF
J gene: TRBJ1-3; clone size: NA; D gene: NA; V gene: TRBV30; CDR3 DNA: TGTGCCTGGATGGACACCGGAAACACCATATATTTT; CDR3 protein: CAWMDTGNTIYF
J gene: TRBJ1-6; clone size: NA; D gene: TRBD1; V gene: TRBV6-1; CDR3 DNA: TGTGCCAGCAGTGAAAGGCAGGGGGTTTCACCCCTCCACTTT; CDR3 protein: CASSERQGVSPLHF